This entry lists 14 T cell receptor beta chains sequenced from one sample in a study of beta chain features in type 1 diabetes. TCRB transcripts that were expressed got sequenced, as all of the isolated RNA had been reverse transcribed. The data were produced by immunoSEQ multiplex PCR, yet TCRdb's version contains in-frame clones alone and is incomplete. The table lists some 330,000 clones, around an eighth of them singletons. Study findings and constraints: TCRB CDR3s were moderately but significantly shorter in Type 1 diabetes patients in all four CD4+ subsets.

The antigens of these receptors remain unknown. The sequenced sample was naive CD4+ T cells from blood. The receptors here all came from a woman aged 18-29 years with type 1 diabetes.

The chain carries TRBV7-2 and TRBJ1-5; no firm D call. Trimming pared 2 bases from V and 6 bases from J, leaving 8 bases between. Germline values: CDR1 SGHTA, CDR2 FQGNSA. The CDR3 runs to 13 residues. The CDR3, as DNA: TGTGCCAGCAGCTTAAACTTCCGTCAGCCCCAGCATTTT. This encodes CASSLNFRQPQHF.

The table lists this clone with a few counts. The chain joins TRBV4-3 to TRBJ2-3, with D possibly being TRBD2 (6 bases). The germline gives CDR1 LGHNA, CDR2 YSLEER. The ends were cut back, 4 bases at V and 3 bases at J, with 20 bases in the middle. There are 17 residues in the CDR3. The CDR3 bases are TGCGCCAGCAGCCCCCTAAAGTCTGGCGGGAATACAGATACGCAGTATTTT. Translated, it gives CASSPLKSGGNTDTQYF.

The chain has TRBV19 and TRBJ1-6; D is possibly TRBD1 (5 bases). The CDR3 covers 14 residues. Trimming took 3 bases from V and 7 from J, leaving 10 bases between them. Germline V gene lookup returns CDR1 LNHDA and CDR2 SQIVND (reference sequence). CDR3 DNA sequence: TGTGCCAGTAGTATTTCTAGGGGAAATTCACCCCTCCACTTT. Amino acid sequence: CASSISRGNSPLHF. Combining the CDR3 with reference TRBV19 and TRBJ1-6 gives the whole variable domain DGGITQSPKYLFRKEGQNVTLSCEQNLNHDAMYWYRQDPGQGLRLIYYSQIVNDFQKGDIAEGYSVSREKKESFPLTVTSAQKNPTAFYLCASSISRGNSPLHFGNGTRLTVT.

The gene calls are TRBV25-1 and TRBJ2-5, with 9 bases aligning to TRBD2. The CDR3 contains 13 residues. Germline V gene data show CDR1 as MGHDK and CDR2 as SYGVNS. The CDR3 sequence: CAGGLAGSETQYF. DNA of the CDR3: TGTGCGGGGGGGCTAGCGGGAAGTGAGACCCAGTACTTC. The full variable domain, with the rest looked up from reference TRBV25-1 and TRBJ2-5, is EADIYQTPRYLVIGTGKKITLECSQTMGHDKMYWYQQDPGMELHLIHYSYGVNSTEKGDLSSESTVSRIRTEHFPLTLESARPSHTSQYLCAGGLAGSETQYFGPGTRLLVL.

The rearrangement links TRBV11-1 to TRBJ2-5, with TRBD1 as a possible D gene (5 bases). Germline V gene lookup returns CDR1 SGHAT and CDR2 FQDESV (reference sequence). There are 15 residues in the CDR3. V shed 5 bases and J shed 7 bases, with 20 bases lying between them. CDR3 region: CASSGPWTPHGTQYF. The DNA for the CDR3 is TGTGCCAGCAGCGGCCCTTGGACACCTCACGGGACCCAGTACTTC.

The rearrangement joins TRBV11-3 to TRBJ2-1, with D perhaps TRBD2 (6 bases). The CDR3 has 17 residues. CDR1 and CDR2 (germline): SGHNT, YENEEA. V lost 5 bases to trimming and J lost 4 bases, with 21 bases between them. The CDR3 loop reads CASSPGLRDDGYNEQFF. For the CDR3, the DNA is TGTGCCAGCAGCCCAGGGTTGCGGGATGACGGGTACAATGAGCAGTTCTTC.

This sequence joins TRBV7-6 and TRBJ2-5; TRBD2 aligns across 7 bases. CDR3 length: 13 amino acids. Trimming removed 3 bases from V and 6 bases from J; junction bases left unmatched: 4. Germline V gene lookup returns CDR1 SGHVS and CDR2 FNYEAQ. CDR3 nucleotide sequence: TGTGCCAGCAGCTTGGGAGGGATGAAGACCCAGTACTTC. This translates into CASSLGGMKTQYF.

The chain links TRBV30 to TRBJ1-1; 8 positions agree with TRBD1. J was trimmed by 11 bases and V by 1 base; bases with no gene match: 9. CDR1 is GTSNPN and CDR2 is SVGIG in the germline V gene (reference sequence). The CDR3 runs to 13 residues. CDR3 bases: TGTGCCTGGAGTGAGGACAGGGCGCAGGGGGCTTTCTTT. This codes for CAWSEDRAQGAFF.

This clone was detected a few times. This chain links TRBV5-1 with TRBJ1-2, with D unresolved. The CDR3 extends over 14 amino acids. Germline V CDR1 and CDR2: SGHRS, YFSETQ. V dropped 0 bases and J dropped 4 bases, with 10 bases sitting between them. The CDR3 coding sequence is TGCGCCAGCAGCTTGGGGACTTCCAGCTATGGCTACACCTTC. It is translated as CASSLGTSSYGYTF.

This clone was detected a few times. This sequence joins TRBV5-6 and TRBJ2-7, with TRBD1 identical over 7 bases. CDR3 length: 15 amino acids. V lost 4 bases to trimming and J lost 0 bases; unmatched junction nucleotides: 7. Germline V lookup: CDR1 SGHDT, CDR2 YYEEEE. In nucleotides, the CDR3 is TGTGCCAGCAGCCGTAACAGGGGAAGCTCCTACGAGCAGTACTTC. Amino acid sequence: CASSRNRGSSYEQYF.

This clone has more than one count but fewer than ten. The CDR3 bases are TGCGCCAGCAGCTTCTCGACAGGGTACTCCTACGAGCAGTACTTC. Its protein product is CASSFSTGYSYEQYF. V is TRBV5-1 and J is TRBJ2-7; the match to TRBD1 covers 7 bases. Germline-derived CDR1 and CDR2 are SGHRS and YFSETQ. V lost 2 bases and J lost 0; bases outside the gene matches: 5. The CDR3 covers 15 residues.

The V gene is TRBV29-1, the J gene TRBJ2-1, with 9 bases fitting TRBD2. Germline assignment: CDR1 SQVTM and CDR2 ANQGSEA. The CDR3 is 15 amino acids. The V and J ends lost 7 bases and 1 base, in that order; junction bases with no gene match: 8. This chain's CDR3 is CSAGAGGRSYNEQFF. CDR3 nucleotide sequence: TGCAGCGCGGGAGCGGGAGGTCGTTCCTACAATGAGCAGTTCTTC.

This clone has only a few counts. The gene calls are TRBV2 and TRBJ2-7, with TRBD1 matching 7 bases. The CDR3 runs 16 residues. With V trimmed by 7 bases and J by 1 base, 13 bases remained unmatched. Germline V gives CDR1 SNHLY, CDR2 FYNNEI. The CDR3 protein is CASKWPGTATSYEQYF. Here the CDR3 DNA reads TGTGCCAGCAAATGGCCCGGGACAGCTACTTCCTACGAGCAGTACTTC.

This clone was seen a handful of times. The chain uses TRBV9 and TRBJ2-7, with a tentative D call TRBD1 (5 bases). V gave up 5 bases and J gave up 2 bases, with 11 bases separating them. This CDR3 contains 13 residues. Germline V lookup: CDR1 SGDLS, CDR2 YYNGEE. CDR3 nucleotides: TGTGCCAGCAGGTACAGGTCTCCCTACGAGCAGTACTTC. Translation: CASRYRSPYEQYF.